The T cell receptor (beta chain) described here comes from a study of T cells in Graves' hyperthyroidism and ophthalmopathy. This clonotype was seen only a few times. On the basis of clinical symptoms, serum thyroxine and TRAb, thyroid ultrasound and orbital computed tomography, diagnoses were made. V was clipped by 4 bases and J by 4 bases, with 17 bases between them. There are 16 residues in the CDR3. Germline V gene data show CDR1 as SGHRS and CDR2 as YFSETQ. There were TCR beta CDR3 regions amplified from RNA transcripts. The TCR CDR3 was amplified in a first-round RT-PCR using the HTBI primer set. A single record per CDR3 protein comes from TCRdb applying MiXCR to the multiplex PCR reads. The sample includes about 640,000 distinct CDR3 sequences, 20% of them seen just once.

The receptor was isolated from a man aged 25 to 40 with Graves' ophthalmopathy. Sequencing used blood. The chain joins TRBV5-1 to TRBJ2-2; D may match TRBD1 or TRBD2 (5 bases each). The chain's CDR3 is CASSPPQGDVTGELFF. The DNA for the CDR3 is TGCGCCAGCAGCCCCCCCCAGGGAGATGTCACCGGGGAGCTGTTTTTT.